This T cell receptor (beta chain) appears in the sequencing data of a study of T cells in Graves' hyperthyroidism and ophthalmopathy. Amplified regions were TCR beta CDR3 sequences from RNA transcripts. The study used the HTBI primer set for a first-round RT-PCR of the TCR CDR3. A single record per CDR3 protein comes from TCRdb applying MiXCR to the multiplex PCR reads. Of about 620,000 distinct CDR3 sequences listed, 15% to 20% are singletons. The hyperthyroidism patients had all been newly diagnosed, and their disease duration was under 2 months. Their ages ranged from 18 to 65 years. Clinical symptoms, serum thyroxine, TRAb, thyroid ultrasound and orbital computed tomography informed diagnoses. This clonotype occurred many times. V shed 6 bases and J shed 9 bases, with 12 bases lying between them. This CDR3 comprises 12 residues. Looked up from germline, CDR1 is SNHLY and CDR2 is FYNNEI.

The V gene is TRBV2, the J gene TRBJ2-1; D uncertain. What was sequenced was blood. This TCR derives from a woman aged 30 to 39 with Graves' hyperthyroidism. The CDR3 DNA reads as TGTGCCAGCAGCCCCCCCGGAGCTGAGCAGTTCTTC. It specifies CASSPPGAEQFF.